This TCR beta chain originates from a study of T cell responses to AZD1222 COVID-19 vaccine. Whole-study findings and limits: When two AZD1222 doses had been given, Spike-specific TCR breadth and depth rose. Only five to seven AZD1222 recipients were seropositive at baseline.

TCRdb's table, derived via immunoSEQ multiplex PCR, lists solely in-frame clones and lacks some. Of 180,000 or so clones listed, 90% to 95% were seen once; the top ten hold under 1.5%. Of note for this clone: Its antigen is not known.

Sequencing used peripheral blood, obtained 28 days after the second AZD1222 dose. The source of this sequence is an adult who received the AZD1222 COVID-19 vaccine.

DNA of the CDR3: TGTGCCTGGAGCATCGGGCACCCCTACGAGCAGTACTTC. It translates to CAWSIGHPYEQYF. V and J are TRBV30 and TRBJ2-7; D unresolved. CDR1 is GTSNPN and CDR2 is SVGIG in the germline V gene (reference sequence). The length of the CDR3 is 13 residues. The V end was cut by 3 bases, the J end by 2 bases, with 11 bases between.